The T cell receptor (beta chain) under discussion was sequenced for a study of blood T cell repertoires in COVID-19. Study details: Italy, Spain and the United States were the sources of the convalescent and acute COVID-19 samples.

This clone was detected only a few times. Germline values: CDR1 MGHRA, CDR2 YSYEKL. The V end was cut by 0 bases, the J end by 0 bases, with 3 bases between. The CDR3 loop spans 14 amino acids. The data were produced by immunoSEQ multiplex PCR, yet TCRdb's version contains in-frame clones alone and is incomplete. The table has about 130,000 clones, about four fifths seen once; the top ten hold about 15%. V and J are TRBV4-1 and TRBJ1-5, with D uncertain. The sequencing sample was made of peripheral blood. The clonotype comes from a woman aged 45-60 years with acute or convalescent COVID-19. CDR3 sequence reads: CASSQDISNQPQHF. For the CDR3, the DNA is TGCGCCAGCAGCCAAGATATTAGCAATCAGCCCCAGCATTTT.